A few counts support the clone carrying this TCR beta chain. Antigen unknown. The data are from a study of T cell repertoires in aging, cancer and after chemotherapy. Study in general: Healthy donor repertoires were recorded over several months to years and showed clear clonal overlap. General study results and limits: Rebound thymic output was suggested by rising median generation probability during chemotherapy in each cancer cohort.

Amplification of TCR beta used genomic DNA extracted from peripheral blood. The germline V and J ends were trimmed by 4 bases and 4 bases, with 8 bases remaining between them. Looked up from germline, CDR1 is SEHNR and CDR2 is FQNEAQ (reference sequence). This CDR3 is built from 12 residues. Multiplex touch-down PCR with TRB-A/B primers amplified rearranged V-D-J TRB sequences. TCRdb reprocessed the multiplex PCR reads via MiXCR and lists one record per CDR3 protein. The table shows about 10,000 distinct CDR3 sequences, with under 45% occurring only once. This sequence joins TRBV7-9 and TRBJ2-7; TRBD1 might be the D (6 bases). The receptor's source is a human donor in good health. Material for sequencing was blood. The CDR3 nucleotides are TGTGCCAGCAGCTACGACAGGTACGAGCAGTACTTC. Protein product: CASSYDRYEQYF.